This TCR beta chain was obtained from a study of blood T cell repertoires in COVID-19. Study in general: The analysed material was cDNA or gDNA that came from T cells, B-cell-depleted T cells, or PBMCs.

In germline, CDR1 is SGHTA, CDR2 FQGTGA. V was trimmed by 0 bases and J by 8 bases, leaving 8 bases between them. This CDR3 contains 13 residues. Here immunoSEQ multiplex PCR was the method, and the copy in TCRdb shows in-frame clones only, minus some. The sample contains 40,000 to 50,000 clones, 70% to 90% of which appear only once. Input material: peripheral blood. The J gene is TRBJ2-1, the V gene TRBV7-3; TRBD2 is a possible D gene (5 bases). The clonotype comes from a man aged 55 to 70 with acute or convalescent COVID-19. This CDR3 is CASSLTGKDEQFF. The CDR3 DNA is TGTGCCAGCAGCTTAACCGGGAAGGATGAGCAGTTCTTC.